The clone carrying this T cell receptor beta chain was recorded a few times. This sample stems from a study of T-cell reconstitution after alpha-beta-depleted transplantation in children. Preparation of the TCRbeta library used unique molecular identifiers. TCRdb analysed the PCR reads with MiXCR anew, one entry per CDR3 protein. The sample lists roughly 500,000 distinct CDR3 sequences; about 33% were seen once. The sample was PBMCs from the stem cell graft donor, taken from the stem cell graft. This sequence was found in a human donor who donated a stem cell graft to a child with aplastic anemia.

CDR3 protein: CAWSLGQGPQPQHF. The DNA for the CDR3 is TGTGCCTGGAGTTTAGGACAGGGGCCTCAGCCCCAGCATTTT. This sequence joins TRBV30 and TRBJ1-5; 9 bases line up with TRBD1. J was trimmed by 6 bases and V by 2 bases; bases with no gene match: 5. The length of the CDR3 is 14 residues. The germline CDR1 and CDR2 sequences are GTSNPN and SVGIG (reference sequence).